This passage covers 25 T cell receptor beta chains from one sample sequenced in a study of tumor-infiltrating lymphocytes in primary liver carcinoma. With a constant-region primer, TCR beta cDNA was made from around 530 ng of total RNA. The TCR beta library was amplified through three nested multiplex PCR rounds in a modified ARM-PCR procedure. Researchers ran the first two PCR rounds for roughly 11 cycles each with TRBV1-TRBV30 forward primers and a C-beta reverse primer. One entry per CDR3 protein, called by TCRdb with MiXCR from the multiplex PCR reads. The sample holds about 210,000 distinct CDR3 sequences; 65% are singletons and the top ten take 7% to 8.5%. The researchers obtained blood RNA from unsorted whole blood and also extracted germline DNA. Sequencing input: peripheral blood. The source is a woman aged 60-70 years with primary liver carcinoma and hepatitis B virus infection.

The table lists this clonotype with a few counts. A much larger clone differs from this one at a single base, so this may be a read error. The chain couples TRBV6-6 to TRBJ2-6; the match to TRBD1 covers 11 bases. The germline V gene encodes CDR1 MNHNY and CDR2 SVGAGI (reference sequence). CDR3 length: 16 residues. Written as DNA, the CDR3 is TGTGCCAGCAGTGGACAGGGGGCGCCTGGGGCCAACGTCCCGACTTTC. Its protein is CASSGQGAPGANVPTF.

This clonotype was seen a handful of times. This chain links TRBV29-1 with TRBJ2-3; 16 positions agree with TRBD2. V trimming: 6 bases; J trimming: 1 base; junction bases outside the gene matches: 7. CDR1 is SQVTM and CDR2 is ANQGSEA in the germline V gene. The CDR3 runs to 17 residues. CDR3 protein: CSVGGLAGGGGTDTQYF. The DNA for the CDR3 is TGCAGCGTGGGGGGACTAGCGGGAGGGGGAGGCACAGATACGCAGTATTTT.

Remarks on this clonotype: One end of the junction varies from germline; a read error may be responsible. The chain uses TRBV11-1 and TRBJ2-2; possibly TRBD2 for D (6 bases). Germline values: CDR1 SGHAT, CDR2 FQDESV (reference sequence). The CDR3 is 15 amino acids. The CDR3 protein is CVSCRGRLNTGGLFF. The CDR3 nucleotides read TGTGTCAGCTGTCGGGGGAGGCTGAACACCGGGGGGCTGTTTTTT.

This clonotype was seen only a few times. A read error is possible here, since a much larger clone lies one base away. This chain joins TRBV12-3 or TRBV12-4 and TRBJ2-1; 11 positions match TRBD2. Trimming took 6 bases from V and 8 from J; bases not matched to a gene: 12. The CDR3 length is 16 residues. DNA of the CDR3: TGTGCCAGCAGGAAAAATAGCGGGGGGGGGATCGATGAGCAGTTCTTC. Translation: CASRKNSGGGIDEQFF.

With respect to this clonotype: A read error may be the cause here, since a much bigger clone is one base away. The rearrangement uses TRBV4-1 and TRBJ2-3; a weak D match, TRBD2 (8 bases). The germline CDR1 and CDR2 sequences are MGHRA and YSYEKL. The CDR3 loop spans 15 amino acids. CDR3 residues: CTTSYYGRDRDTQYF. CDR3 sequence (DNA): TGCACCACCAGCTACTACGGGAGGGACAGAGATACGCAGTATTTT.

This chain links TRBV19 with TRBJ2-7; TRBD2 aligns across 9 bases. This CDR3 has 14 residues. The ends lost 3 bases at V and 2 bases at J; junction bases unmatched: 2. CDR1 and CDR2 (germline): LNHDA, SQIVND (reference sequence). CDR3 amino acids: CASSIAGGTYEQYF. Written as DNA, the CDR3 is TGTGCCAGTAGTATCGCGGGAGGGACCTACGAGCAGTACTTC.

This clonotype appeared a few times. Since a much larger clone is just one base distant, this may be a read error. This CDR3 is CASSYSASGVSYNEQSF. The CDR3 DNA sequence: TGTGCCAGCAGTTACTCAGCAAGCGGGGTCTCCTACAATGAGCAGTCCTTC. The V and J genes are TRBV6-2 or TRBV6-3 and TRBJ2-1, with 7 nucleotides matching TRBD2. CDR3 length equals 17 residues. Per the germline V gene, CDR1 is MNHEY and CDR2 is SVGEGT.

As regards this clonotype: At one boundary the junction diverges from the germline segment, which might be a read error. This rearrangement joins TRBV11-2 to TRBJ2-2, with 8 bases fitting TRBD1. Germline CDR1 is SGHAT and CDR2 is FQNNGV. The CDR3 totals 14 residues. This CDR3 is CACSRQGSTGVLFF. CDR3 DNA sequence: TGTGCCTGCAGCAGACAGGGGAGCACCGGGGTGCTGTTTTTT.

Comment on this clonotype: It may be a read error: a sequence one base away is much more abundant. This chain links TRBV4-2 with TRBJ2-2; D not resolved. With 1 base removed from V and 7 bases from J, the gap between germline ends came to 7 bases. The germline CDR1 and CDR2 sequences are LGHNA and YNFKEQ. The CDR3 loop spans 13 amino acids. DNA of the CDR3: TGTGCCAGCAGCCAAGGGTCCGTCGGGGAGCTGTTTTTT. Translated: CASSQGSVGELFF.

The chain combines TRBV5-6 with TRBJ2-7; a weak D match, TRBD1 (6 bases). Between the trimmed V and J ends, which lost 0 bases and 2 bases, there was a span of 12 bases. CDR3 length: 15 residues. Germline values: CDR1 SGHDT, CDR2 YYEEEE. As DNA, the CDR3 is TGTGCCAGCAGCTTGGCAAGGGGACATCCCTACGAGCAGTACTTC. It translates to CASSLARGHPYEQYF.

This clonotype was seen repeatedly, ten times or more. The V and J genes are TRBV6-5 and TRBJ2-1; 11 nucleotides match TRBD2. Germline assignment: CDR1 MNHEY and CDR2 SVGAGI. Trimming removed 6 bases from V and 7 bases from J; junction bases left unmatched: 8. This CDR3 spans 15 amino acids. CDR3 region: CASSTLAGVGNEQFF. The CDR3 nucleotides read TGTGCCAGCAGCACACTAGCGGGAGTGGGTAATGAGCAGTTCTTC.

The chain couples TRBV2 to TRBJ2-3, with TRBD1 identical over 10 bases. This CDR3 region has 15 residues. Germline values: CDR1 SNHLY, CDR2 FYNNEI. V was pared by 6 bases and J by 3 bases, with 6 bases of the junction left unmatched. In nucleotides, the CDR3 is TGTGCCAGCAGAGACAGGGGGCGAAGTACAGATACGCAGTATTTT. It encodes CASRDRGRSTDTQYF.

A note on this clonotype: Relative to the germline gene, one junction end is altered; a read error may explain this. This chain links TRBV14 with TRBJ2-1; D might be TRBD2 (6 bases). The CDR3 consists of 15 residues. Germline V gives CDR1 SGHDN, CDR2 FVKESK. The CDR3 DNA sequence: TGTGCCAGCAGCAAGGCAATTAGCGGACTCAATGAGCAGTTCTTT. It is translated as CASSKAISGLNEQFF.

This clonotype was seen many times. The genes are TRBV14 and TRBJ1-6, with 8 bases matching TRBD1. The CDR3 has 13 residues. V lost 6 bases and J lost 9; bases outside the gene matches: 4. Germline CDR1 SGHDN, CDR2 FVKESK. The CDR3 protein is CASSLTGGSPLHF. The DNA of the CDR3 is TGTGCCAGCAGTCTTACAGGGGGTTCACCCCTCCACTTT.

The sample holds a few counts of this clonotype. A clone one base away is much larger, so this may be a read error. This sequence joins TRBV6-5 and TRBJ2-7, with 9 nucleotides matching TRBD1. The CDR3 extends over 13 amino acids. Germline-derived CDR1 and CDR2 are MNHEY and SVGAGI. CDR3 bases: TGTGCCGGCAGAGCTCCGGGACAGGGCGAGCAGTACTTC. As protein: CAGRAPGQGEQYF.

This CDR3 reads CASSLSGIEHRGAVF. The CDR3 region has the DNA TGTGCCAGCAGCCTGAGCGGGATTGAACACCGGGGAGCTGTTTTT. The chain joins TRBV21-1 to TRBJ2-2; the D segment call TRBD2 is taken from the table without a DNA check. TRBV21-1 counts as a pseudogene. CDR3 length equals 15 residues.

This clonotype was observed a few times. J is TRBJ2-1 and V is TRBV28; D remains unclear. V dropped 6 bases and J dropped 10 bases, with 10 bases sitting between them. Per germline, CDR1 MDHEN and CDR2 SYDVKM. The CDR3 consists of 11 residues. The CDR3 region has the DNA TGTGCCAGCAGACGGACGGAAGAGCAGTTCTTC. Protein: CASRRTEEQFF.

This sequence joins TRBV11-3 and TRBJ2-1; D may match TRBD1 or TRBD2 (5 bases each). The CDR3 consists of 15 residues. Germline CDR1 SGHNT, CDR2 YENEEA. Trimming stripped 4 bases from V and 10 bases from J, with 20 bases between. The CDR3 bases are TGTGCCAGCAGCTCCTCTAGTGGGACCTACGACGAGCAGTTCTTC. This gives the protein CASSSSSGTYDEQFF.

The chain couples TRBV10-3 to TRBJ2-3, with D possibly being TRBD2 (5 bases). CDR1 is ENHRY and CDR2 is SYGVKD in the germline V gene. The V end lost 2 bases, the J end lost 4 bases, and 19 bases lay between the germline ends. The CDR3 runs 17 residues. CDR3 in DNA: TGTGCCATCAGTGAGGGGGTGGTTCGAGGGAGTGCAGATACGCAGTATTTT. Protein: CAISEGVVRGSADTQYF.

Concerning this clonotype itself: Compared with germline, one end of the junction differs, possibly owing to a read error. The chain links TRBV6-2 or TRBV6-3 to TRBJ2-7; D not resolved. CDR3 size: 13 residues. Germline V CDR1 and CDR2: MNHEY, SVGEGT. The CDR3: CANSRKGAYEQYF. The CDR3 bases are TGTGCCAACAGTCGCAAAGGAGCCTACGAGCAGTACTTC.

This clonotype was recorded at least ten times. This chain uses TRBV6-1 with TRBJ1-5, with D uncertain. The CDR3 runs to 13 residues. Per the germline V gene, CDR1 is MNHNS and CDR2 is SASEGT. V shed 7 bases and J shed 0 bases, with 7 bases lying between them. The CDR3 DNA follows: TGTGCCAGCAAAGACACTAGCAATCAGCCCCAGCATTTT. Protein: CASKDTSNQPQHF.

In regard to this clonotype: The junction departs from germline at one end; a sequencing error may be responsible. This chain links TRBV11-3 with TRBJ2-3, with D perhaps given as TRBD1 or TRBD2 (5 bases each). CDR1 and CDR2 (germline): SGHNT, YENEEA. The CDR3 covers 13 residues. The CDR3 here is CASSGSSTGTQYF. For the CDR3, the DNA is TGTGCCAGCAGCGGGAGTAGCACAGGTACGCAGTATTTT.

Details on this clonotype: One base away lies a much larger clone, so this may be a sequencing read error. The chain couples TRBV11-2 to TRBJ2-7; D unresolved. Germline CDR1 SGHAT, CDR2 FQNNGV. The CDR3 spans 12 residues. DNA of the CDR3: TGTGTCAGCAGCGACCCCCTATACGAGCAGTACTTC. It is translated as CVSSDPLYEQYF.

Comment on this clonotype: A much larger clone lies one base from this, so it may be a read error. CDR3 nucleotide sequence: TGCGCCAGCAACCAAGAAGGCCGACGAGACTATGGCTACACCTTC. This codes for CASNQEGRRDYGYTF. The chain employs TRBV4-1 and TRBJ1-2; no firm D call. The CDR3 totals 15 residues. CDR1 and CDR2 (germline): MGHRA, YSYEKL.

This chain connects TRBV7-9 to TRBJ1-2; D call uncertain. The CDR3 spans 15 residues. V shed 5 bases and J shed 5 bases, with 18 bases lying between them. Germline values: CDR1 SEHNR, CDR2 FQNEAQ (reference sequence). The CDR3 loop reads CASSPAVAERYGYTF. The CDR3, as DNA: TGTGCCAGCAGCCCCGCGGTGGCTGAACGGTATGGCTACACCTTC.